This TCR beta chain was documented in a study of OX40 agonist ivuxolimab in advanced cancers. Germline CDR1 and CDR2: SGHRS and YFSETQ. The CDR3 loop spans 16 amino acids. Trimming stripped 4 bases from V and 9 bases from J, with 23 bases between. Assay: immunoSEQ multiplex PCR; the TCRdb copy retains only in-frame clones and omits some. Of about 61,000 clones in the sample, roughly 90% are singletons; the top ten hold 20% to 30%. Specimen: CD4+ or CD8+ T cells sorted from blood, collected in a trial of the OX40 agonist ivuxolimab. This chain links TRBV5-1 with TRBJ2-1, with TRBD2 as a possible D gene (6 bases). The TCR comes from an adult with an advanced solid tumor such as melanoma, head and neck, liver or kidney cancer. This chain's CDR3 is CASSPEGPQFGSEQFF. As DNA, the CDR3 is TGCGCCAGCAGCCCGGAGGGCCCTCAGTTTGGTAGTGAGCAGTTCTTC.